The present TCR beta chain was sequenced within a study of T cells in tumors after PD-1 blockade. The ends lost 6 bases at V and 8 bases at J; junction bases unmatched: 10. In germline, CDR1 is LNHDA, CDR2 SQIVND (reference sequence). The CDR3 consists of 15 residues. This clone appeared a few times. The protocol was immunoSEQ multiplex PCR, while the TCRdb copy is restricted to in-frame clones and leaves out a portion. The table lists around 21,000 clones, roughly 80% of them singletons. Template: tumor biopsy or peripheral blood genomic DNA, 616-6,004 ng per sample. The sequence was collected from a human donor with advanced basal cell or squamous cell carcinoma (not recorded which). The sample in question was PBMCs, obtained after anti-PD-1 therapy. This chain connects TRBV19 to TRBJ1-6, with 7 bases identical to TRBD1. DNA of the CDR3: TGTGCCAGTAGAAAGGGACAGTTGGTGGATTCACCCCTCCACTTT. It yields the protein CASRKGQLVDSPLHF.